This T cell receptor beta chain was obtained from a study of blood T cell repertoires in COVID-19. Generated by immunoSEQ multiplex PCR, the TCRdb table keeps only in-frame clones and is missing some. The sample contains about 210,000 clones, around 86% of which appear only once. Trimming took off 2 bases at V and 5 bases at J, with 7 bases between the two ends. The CDR3 covers 13 residues. Individuals aged about 18 to 89 years were recruited from 20 to 25 US areas. The specimen was PBMCs or T cells enriched from blood (not recorded which). The J gene is TRBJ2-1, the V gene TRBV12-3 or TRBV12-4, with D unclear. This clonotype was sampled from a young man in a cohort exposed to, infected with or recovered from COVID-19 (not recorded which). Here the CDR3 DNA reads TGTGCCAGCAGTTTAAAGCAGGACAATGAGCAGTTCTTC. Protein: CASSLKQDNEQFF.